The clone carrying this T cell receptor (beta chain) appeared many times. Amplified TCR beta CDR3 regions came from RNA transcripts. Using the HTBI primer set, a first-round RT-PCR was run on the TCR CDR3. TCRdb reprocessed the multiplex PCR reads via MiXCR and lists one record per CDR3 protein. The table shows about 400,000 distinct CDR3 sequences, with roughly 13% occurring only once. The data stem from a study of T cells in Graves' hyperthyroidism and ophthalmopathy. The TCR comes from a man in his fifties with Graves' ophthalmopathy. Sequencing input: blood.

The CDR3 bases are TGCAGCGTTGATGGTGAGGGGGTTCAAGAGACCCAGTACTTC. Translation gives CSVDGEGVQETQYF. The genes are TRBV29-1 and TRBJ2-5; D perhaps matches TRBD1 (6 bases). This CDR3 spans 14 amino acids. Germline loops: CDR1 SQVTM, CDR2 ANQGSEA. Trimming left V 3 bases short and J 2 bases short, with 13 bases between.